Presented here are 5 T cell receptor beta chains from one specimen sequenced in a study of cytomegalovirus exposure and HLA in healthy donors. Use of 60 Vbeta and 13 Jbeta primers characterized the PCR. Profiled with immunoSEQ multiplex PCR; TCRdb holds only in-frame clones, not every one. The sample holds around 100,000 clones, more than 75% seen once. The sample consisted of PBMCs. The receptors originated from a woman between 40 and 55 years old in good health and CMV-seronegative.

About this clone: Other DNA variants within this sample encode the same CDR3. V usage is TRBV2 and J usage is TRBJ1-1; weak D call: TRBD1 (6 bases). V was cut by 6 bases and J by 3 bases, with 11 bases left in between. CDR1 and CDR2 (germline): SNHLY, FYNNEI. CDR3 size: 13 residues. CDR3 protein: CASSGTGYTEAFF. The CDR3 bases are TGTGCCAGCAGCGGAACAGGGTACACTGAAGCTTTCTTT.

This clone was found a few times. The genes are TRBV18 and TRBJ2-2; TRBD1 might be the D (5 bases). The germline V gene has CDR1 KGHSH and CDR2 LQKENI. V lost 6 bases and J 3 bases, leaving 11 bases between the germline ends. This CDR3 contains 14 residues. CDR3 bases: TGTGCCAGCTCCCATGACAGTTACACCGGGGAGCTGTTTTTT. Translating it yields CASSHDSYTGELFF.

This clone was detected once. This chain connects TRBV6-5 to TRBJ1-2; TRBD1 aligns across 8 bases. The CDR3 has 15 amino acids. Trimming removed 2 bases from V and 4 bases from J; junction bases left unmatched: 6. Germline assignment: CDR1 MNHEY and CDR2 SVGAGI. Written as DNA, the CDR3 is TGTGCCAGCAGTTACCGCCAGGGGGCTGGCTATGGCTACACCTTC. Encoded protein: CASSYRQGAGYGYTF.

There are a few counts of this clone. Other DNA sequences from this sample encode an identical CDR3 as well. The gene calls are TRBV27 and TRBJ1-5; D unresolved. This CDR3 has 12 amino acids. With 3 bases removed from V and 8 bases from J, the gap between germline ends came to 8 bases. CDR1 is MNHEY and CDR2 is SMNVEV in the germline V gene (reference sequence). This CDR3 reads CASSLIGEPQHF. The CDR3 nucleotides read TGTGCCAGCAGTTTGATAGGAGAGCCCCAGCATTTT.

This clone was recorded a few times. The J gene is TRBJ1-1, the V gene TRBV4-3; a weak D match, TRBD1 (6 bases). The CDR3 loop spans 14 amino acids. Trimming cost V 4 bases and J 10 bases, with 19 bases left between them. The germline V gene has CDR1 LGHNA and CDR2 YSLEER. CDR3 sequence (DNA): TGCGCCAGCAGCCTCCGGGACATGGGTGTTGGAGCTTTCTTT. Protein: CASSLRDMGVGAFF.